Listed here are 23 T cell receptor beta chains from one sample, sequenced in a study of vaccination and CD4 T cells after COVID-19. The Oncomine TCR Beta short-read assay was applied to DNA of cultured CD4+ T cells. MiXCR, run by TCRdb on the PCR reads, gives a single entry per CDR3 protein. The sample comprises thousands of distinct CDR3 sequences, 45% to 55% of which are singletons, and more than 40% rests with the top ten. Antigens for these TCRs are unknown. Described treatment: approximately 11-day PBMC culture with coronavirus spike peptide pools or control peptides (ViraFEST assay). Material for sequencing was CD4+ T cells from blood, cultured in vitro. All receptors come from a human donor who had recovered from COVID-19.

The chain joins TRBV7-8 to TRBJ1-1; D uncertain. In germline, CDR1 is SGHVS, CDR2 FQNEAQ. The CDR3 is 18 residues long. V was pared by 3 bases and J by 1 base, with 21 bases between. CDR3 amino acids: CASSFLGRRESTNTEAFF. CDR3 bases: TGTGCCAGCAGCTTTTTGGGGAGGAGGGAATCGACGAACACTGAAGCTTTCTTT.

The chain joins TRBV4-1 to TRBJ2-7; 8 bases map to TRBD1. This CDR3 region has 14 residues. The V segment lost 6 bases and the J segment 5 bases; nucleotides outside the gene matches: 9. The V gene's germline CDR1 is MGHRA and CDR2 YSYEKL. The CDR3 loop is CASRRTGGTDEQYF. In nucleotides, the CDR3 is TGCGCCAGCAGGCGAACAGGGGGTACGGACGAGCAGTACTTC.

This clonotype was counted a few times. The chain recombines TRBV10-3 with TRBJ1-2; 7 nucleotides line up with TRBD1. The CDR3 has 13 amino acids. V dropped 3 bases and J dropped 3; count of bases not matched to a gene: 1. Germline CDR1 and CDR2: ENHRY and SYGVKD. In DNA, the CDR3 is TGTGCCATCAGTGACACAGGGGACTATGGCTACACCTTC. Protein product: CAISDTGDYGYTF.

This clonotype was counted only a few times. The chain has TRBV20-1 and TRBJ2-1; 9 bases line up with TRBD2. CDR3 size: 14 residues. From germline, CDR1 is DFQATT and CDR2 SNEGSKA (reference sequence). The J segment lost 8 bases and the V segment lost 3 bases, leaving 8 bases of the junction unmatched. The CDR3 loop is CSASYPSGAYEQFF. As DNA, the CDR3 is TGCAGTGCTAGTTATCCTAGCGGGGCTTATGAGCAGTTCTTC.

V and J are TRBV6-1 and TRBJ2-2, with TRBD2 matching 7 bases. Germline CDR1 and CDR2: MNHNS and SASEGT. CDR3 size: 16 residues. V lost 6 bases and J lost 4; bases outside the gene matches: 11. The CDR3 reads CASRSDASGSTGELFF. The CDR3 region has the DNA TGTGCCAGCAGGAGTGACGCTAGCGGTAGCACCGGGGAGCTGTTTTTT.

V usage is TRBV30 and J usage is TRBJ2-1; D gene uncertain. The V and J ends lost 1 base and 9 bases respectively, with 7 bases between them. Germline assignment: CDR1 GTSNPN and CDR2 SVGIG (reference sequence). The CDR3 totals 11 residues. CDR3 amino acids: CAWSARTEQFF. The CDR3 nucleotides are TGTGCCTGGAGTGCCAGGACTGAGCAGTTCTTC.

The rearrangement uses TRBV6-5 and TRBJ1-1; the D is unclear. The CDR3 loop spans 13 amino acids. V gave up 0 bases and J gave up 11 bases, with 13 bases separating them. CDR1 and CDR2 (germline): MNHEY, SVGAGI. CDR3: CASSYSSPKVAFF. CDR3 in DNA: TGTGCCAGCAGTTACTCATCGCCGAAGGTGGCTTTCTTT.

The genes are TRBV25-1 and TRBJ2-7, with D possibly TRBD2 on 6 matching bases. The CDR3 has 14 residues. Trimming took off 7 bases at V and 1 base at J, with 14 bases between the two ends. Germline CDR1 MGHDK, CDR2 SYGVNS. CDR3 loop: CASNDLLASYEQYF. The DNA for the CDR3 is TGTGCCAGCAATGATTTACTAGCTTCCTACGAGCAGTACTTC.

This clonotype showed up just once. This rearrangement joins TRBV20-1 to TRBJ2-1; 10 positions match TRBD2. V lost 4 bases and J lost 9; bases outside the gene matches: 12. The V gene's germline CDR1 is DFQATT and CDR2 SNEGSKA (reference sequence). CDR3 length: 15 amino acids. The CDR3 bases are TGCAGTGCTACCGACCAGCGGGGGGGCCTGGCTGAGCAGTTCTTC. Protein sequence: CSATDQRGGLAEQFF.

The V call is TRBV7-9, the J call TRBJ2-7, with TRBD1 matching 8 bases. Trimming cost V 3 bases and J 2 bases; bases outside gene matches: 3. Per germline, CDR1 SEHNR and CDR2 FQNEAQ (reference sequence). This CDR3 is 14 amino acids long. Here the CDR3 reads CASSLGQDAYEQYF. The DNA of the CDR3 is TGTGCCAGCAGCTTGGGACAGGATGCCTACGAGCAGTACTTC.

The gene calls are TRBV30 and TRBJ1-1; 7 bases match TRBD1. V lost 2 bases and J lost 3; bases outside the gene matches: 15. The CDR3 totals 17 residues. Germline lookup yields CDR1 GTSNPN and CDR2 SVGIG (reference sequence). This chain's CDR3 is CAWSLTGEPGRDTEAFF. The CDR3 DNA is TGTGCCTGGAGTTTAACAGGGGAGCCAGGCAGGGACACTGAAGCTTTCTTT.

This clonotype was picked up a small number of times. The chain is built from TRBV7-2 and TRBJ1-4; 9 bases map to TRBD1. Germline lookup yields CDR1 SGHTA and CDR2 FQGNSA. This CDR3 is built from 14 residues. J gave up 8 bases and V 4 bases, and 5 bases lay outside the gene matches. CDR3 in amino acids: CASSSQGADEKLFF. The CDR3 coding sequence is TGTGCCAGCAGCTCACAGGGGGCGGACGAAAAACTGTTTTTT.

The chain links TRBV7-2 to TRBJ2-6, with D unresolved. This CDR3 comprises 17 residues. The V end lost 5 bases, the J end lost 0 bases, and 14 bases lay between the germline ends. The germline V gene has CDR1 SGHTA and CDR2 FQGNSA. The CDR3 DNA sequence: TGTGCCAGCAGCCCACGGATACCGGGCTCTGGGGCCAACGTCCTGACTTTC. Translating gives CASSPRIPGSGANVLTF.

The chain employs TRBV6-2 or TRBV6-3 and TRBJ2-7; D uncertain. The CDR3 is made up of 18 amino acids. Germline values: CDR1 MNHEY, CDR2 SVGEGT. V was trimmed by 6 bases and J by 0 bases, leaving 24 bases between them. For the CDR3, the DNA is TGTGCCAGCAGCCCCTGGGGTATGGTAGGAACATACTCCTACGAGCAGTACTTC. Its protein is CASSPWGMVGTYSYEQYF.

This clonotype was found a few times. An end of the junction differs from the germline gene, which may be a read error. J is TRBJ1-2 and V is TRBV10-3, with 8 bases identical to TRBD1. Germline V CDR1 and CDR2: ENHRY, SYGVKD. This CDR3 is built from 15 residues. CDR3 sequence reads: CASSSGGKPNYGYTF. Written as DNA, the CDR3 is TGTGCCAGCAGTTCAGGGGGCAAACCTAACTATGGCTACACCTTC.

This clonotype was counted only a few times. The gene calls are TRBV7-2 and TRBJ2-1; 9 nucleotides agree with TRBD2. The CDR3 sequence is 15 residues long. The ends lost 2 bases at V and 5 bases at J; junction bases unmatched: 4. Per germline, CDR1 SGHTA and CDR2 FQGNSA. For the CDR3, the DNA is TGTGCCAGCAGCTTACCAGCGGGGGGACACAATGAGCAGTTCTTC. This codes for CASSLPAGGHNEQFF.

In this sample, this clonotype turned up a few times. V usage is TRBV7-9 and J usage is TRBJ2-2; 8 bases are a match to TRBD2. V lost 5 bases to trimming and J lost 3 bases; unmatched junction nucleotides: 8. This CDR3 has 16 residues. The V gene's germline CDR1 is SEHNR and CDR2 FQNEAQ (reference sequence). CDR3 nucleotides: TGTGCCAGCAGCCCTCTCGGGGGGGGCGACACCGGGGAGCTGTTTTTT. It translates to CASSPLGGGDTGELFF.

This clonotype has a handful of counts. The gene calls are TRBV2 and TRBJ1-2; D is possibly TRBD1 (6 bases). The CDR3 has 13 residues. Trimming stripped 8 bases from V and 8 bases from J, with 18 bases between. The germline V gene has CDR1 SNHLY and CDR2 FYNNEI. CDR3 sequence: CASRGGGPGGYTF. The CDR3 DNA reads as TGTGCCAGCCGAGGGGGGGGGCCTGGAGGCTACACCTTC.

The V and J genes are TRBV7-9 and TRBJ1-1, with 11 bases aligning to TRBD1. CDR3 length: 15 residues. Per germline, CDR1 SEHNR and CDR2 FQNEAQ (reference sequence). V shed 3 bases and J 4 bases; nucleotides not matched to a gene: 4. Here the CDR3 reads CASSFRGTGGTEAFF. The DNA for the CDR3 is TGTGCCAGCAGCTTCCGCGGGACAGGGGGCACTGAAGCTTTCTTT.

V and J are TRBV19 and TRBJ2-1, with 11 bases lining up with TRBD1. The CDR3 runs 16 residues. J lost 5 bases, V lost 7 bases, and 10 bases had no gene match. CDR1 LNHDA and CDR2 SQIVND come from the germline V gene (reference sequence). The CDR3 DNA reads TGTGCCAGTACCTCCAACCGGGACAGGGGGGACAATGAGCAGTTCTTC. Amino acids: CASTSNRDRGDNEQFF.

This clonotype was counted a few times. The rearrangement links TRBV11-3 to TRBJ2-5; TRBD2 agrees at 7 bases. V lost 4 bases to trimming and J lost 4 bases; unmatched junction nucleotides: 6. The CDR3 runs to 14 residues. The germline V gene encodes CDR1 SGHNT and CDR2 YENEEA. The CDR3 bases are TGTGCCAGCAGCTCCCGGGGGGAGGGAGAGACCCAGTACTTC. Protein product: CASSSRGEGETQYF. The variable domain in full, with the rest retrieved from reference TRBV11-3 and TRBJ2-5, is EAGVVQSPRYKIIEKKQPVAFWCNPISGHNTLYWYLQNLGQGPELLIRYENEEAVDDSQLPKDRFSAERLKGVDSTLKIQPAELGDSAVYLCASSSRGEGETQYFGPGTRLLVL.

The V gene is TRBV29-1, the J gene TRBJ2-7; possibly TRBD1 for D (6 bases). Deletions cut 1 base from V and 3 bases from J, with 10 bases between. CDR1 SQVTM and CDR2 ANQGSEA come from the germline V gene. CDR3 length equals 13 residues. The CDR3 DNA follows: TGCAGCGTTGAAGTAGCACAGGGCTACGAGCAGTACTTC. Protein product: CSVEVAQGYEQYF.

The sample holds a few counts of this clonotype. J is TRBJ2-1 and V is TRBV6-1; 9 nucleotides align to TRBD1. Looked up from germline, CDR1 is MNHNS and CDR2 is SASEGT. V trimming: 4 bases; J trimming: 0 bases; junction bases outside the gene matches: 4. This CDR3 is 16 amino acids long. CDR3: CASSATGGRSYNEQFF. The DNA of the CDR3 is TGTGCCAGCAGTGCCACAGGGGGCCGCTCCTACAATGAGCAGTTCTTC.